These 32 T cell receptor beta chains were all obtained from the same sample, sequenced in a study of blood T cell repertoires in COVID-19. Only in-frame clones appear in the TCRdb table, and some are missing; sequencing was by immunoSEQ multiplex PCR. This sample has some 220,000 clones, with around 82% found just once. Sequencing was performed on peripheral blood. These receptors originate from a woman aged 65 to 85 with acute or convalescent COVID-19.

As concerns this clone: Other DNA sequences in this specimen translate into the identical CDR3. The V and J genes are TRBV7-2 and TRBJ2-1, with D tentatively TRBD2 (7 bases). This CDR3 has 15 residues. V was cut by 1 base and J by 5 bases, with 12 bases left in between. CDR1 is SGHTA, CDR2 FQGNSA, per germline. DNA for the CDR3: TGTGCCAGCAGCTTAGAGGCGGGGGCAAACAATGAGCAGTTCTTC. Protein: CASSLEAGANNEQFF. The variable domain in full, with the rest retrieved from reference TRBV7-2 and TRBJ2-1, is GAGVSQSPSNKVTEKGKDVELRCDPISGHTALYWYRQSLGQGLEFLIYFQGNSAPDKSGLPSDRFSAERTGGSVSTLTIQRTQQEDSAVYLCASSLEAGANNEQFFGPGTRLTVL.

The V and J genes are TRBV6-5 and TRBJ1-4; 7 bases are shared with TRBD1. Trimming took 6 bases from V and 12 from J; bases not matched to a gene: 13. The V gene's germline CDR1 is MNHEY and CDR2 SVGAGI. The CDR3 is made up of 14 amino acids. In DNA, the CDR3 is TGTGCCAGCAGCCGAGCGACAGGGTCCGGGGAACTGTTTTTT. Its translation: CASSRATGSGELFF.

The genes are TRBV18 and TRBJ2-1; 8 nucleotides agree with TRBD1. Looked up from germline, CDR1 is KGHSH and CDR2 is LQKENI. There are 12 residues in the CDR3. Trimming removed 4 bases from V and 9 bases from J; junction bases left unmatched: 2. In DNA form, the CDR3 reads TGTGCCAGCTCACGAGACAGGGGTGAGCAGTTCTTC. It encodes CASSRDRGEQFF.

This clone occurred a few times. CDR3 bases: TGTGCCAGCAGTTACGAAACAGGGGGCAGGGAGCAGTTCTTC. Translated: CASSYETGGREQFF. The chain carries TRBV6-5 and TRBJ2-1; 9 nucleotides align to TRBD1. V trimming: 2 bases; J trimming: 10 bases; junction bases outside the gene matches: 6. CDR1 is MNHEY, CDR2 SVGAGI, per germline. This CDR3 has 14 residues.

The J gene is TRBJ2-3, the V gene TRBV10-1, with a possible D match to TRBD2 (6 bases). This CDR3 has 14 amino acids. Germline assignment: CDR1 WNHNN and CDR2 SYGVQD (reference sequence). The ends were cut back, 4 bases at V and 1 base at J, with 9 bases in the middle. CDR3 coding DNA: TGCGCCAGCAGTGCAACGGGGGGCACAGATACGCAGTATTTT. Its protein is CASSATGGTDTQYF.

J is TRBJ2-1 and V is TRBV6-2 or TRBV6-3; the D is unclear. This CDR3 region has 15 residues. Trimming took 0 bases from V and 3 from J, leaving 9 bases between them. The V gene's germline CDR1 is MNHEY and CDR2 SVGEGT. The DNA of the CDR3 is TGTGCCAGCAGTTACTCGCAGGAAGGCTACAATGAGCAGTTCTTC. Protein sequence: CASSYSQEGYNEQFF.

This chain connects TRBV11-2 to TRBJ1-4; D possibly corresponds to TRBD1 (6 bases). This CDR3 is built from 16 residues. From germline, CDR1 is SGHAT and CDR2 FQNNGV. The germline V and J ends were trimmed by 0 bases and 5 bases, with 13 bases remaining between them. In DNA, the CDR3 is TGTGCCAGCAGCTTAGAGCCAGGGGCTCCCAATGAAAAACTGTTTTTT. Its translation is CASSLEPGAPNEKLFF.

The V and J genes are TRBV5-1 and TRBJ2-6, with a tentative D call TRBD1 (5 bases). Per germline, CDR1 SGHRS and CDR2 YFSETQ. The CDR3 spans 16 residues. V lost 5 bases and J lost 0, with 12 bases in between. The CDR3 reads CASSQQVTSGANVLTF. In DNA, the CDR3 is TGCGCCAGCAGTCAACAGGTTACCTCTGGGGCCAACGTCCTGACTTTC.

The CDR3 loop reads CARGTGSEQYV. CDR3 sequence (DNA): TGTGCCAGAGGGACAGGGAGCGAGCAGTACGTC. The rearrangement joins TRBV30 to TRBJ2-7, with TRBD1 matching 9 bases. V lost 8 bases to trimming and J lost 6 bases; unmatched junction nucleotides: 5. Germline V gene lookup returns CDR1 GTSNPN and CDR2 SVGIG (reference sequence). This CDR3 spans 11 amino acids.

The rearrangement joins TRBV18 to TRBJ2-5; D possibly corresponds to TRBD1 (6 bases). With 2 bases removed from V and 4 bases from J, the gap between germline ends came to 11 bases. Looked up from germline, CDR1 is KGHSH and CDR2 is LQKENI. CDR3 length: 14 amino acids. CDR3: CASSPRQQGETQYF. The DNA of the CDR3 is TGTGCCAGCTCACCAAGGCAACAGGGAGAGACCCAGTACTTC.

The chain links TRBV7-3 to TRBJ2-5; D gene uncertain. The CDR3 runs to 14 residues. CDR1 is SGHTA and CDR2 is FQGTGA in the germline V gene. The ends were cut back, 5 bases at V and 5 bases at J, with 15 bases in the middle. CDR3 DNA: TGTGCCAGCAGCCAGACATACGACGGCGAGACCCAGTACTTC. This translates into CASSQTYDGETQYF.

The genes are TRBV7-3 and TRBJ2-1; 9 bases fit TRBD1. The CDR3 has 13 residues. Per the germline V gene, CDR1 is SGHTA and CDR2 is FQGTGA. After removal of 5 bases from V and 6 bases from J, the junction contained 2 bases not matched to a gene. The CDR3 DNA follows: TGTGCCAGCAGCCGGGACAGGGCCAATGAGCAGTTCTTC. Translating it yields CASSRDRANEQFF.

The chain joins TRBV10-2 to TRBJ2-2; 14 nucleotides line up with TRBD2. Germline lookup yields CDR1 WSHSY and CDR2 SAAADI. Unmatched junction bases numbered 7, after V lost 4 bases and J lost 6 bases. The CDR3 is 17 amino acids. The CDR3 is CASSAHRLAGGPGELFF. The CDR3 bases are TGCGCCAGCAGTGCCCATCGACTAGCGGGGGGGCCCGGGGAGCTGTTTTTT.

The chain has TRBV18 and TRBJ1-6; possible D gene TRBD1, 5 bases. V was clipped by 6 bases and J by 12 bases, with 18 bases between them. The CDR3 has 14 amino acids. Germline V gene sequence: CDR1 KGHSH, CDR2 LQKENI. CDR3 amino acids: CASSGTSAGEPLHF. CDR3 nucleotide sequence: TGTGCCAGCTCTGGGACGTCGGCGGGAGAACCCCTCCACTTT.

The genes are TRBV30 and TRBJ1-4; the match to TRBD1 covers 7 bases. Per germline, CDR1 GTSNPN and CDR2 SVGIG (reference sequence). The V segment lost 3 bases and the J segment 8 bases; nucleotides outside the gene matches: 6. The CDR3 is made up of 13 amino acids. Here the CDR3 reads CAWRQGSDEKLFF. CDR3 bases: TGTGCCTGGAGACAGGGGAGTGACGAAAAACTGTTTTTT.

The rearrangement links TRBV10-3 to TRBJ2-3, with TRBD2 matching 7 bases. There are 15 residues in the CDR3. The V gene's germline CDR1 is ENHRY and CDR2 SYGVKD. With V trimmed by 3 bases and J by 3 bases, 6 bases remained unmatched. The chain's CDR3 is CAISERRGGTDTQYF. In nucleotides, the CDR3 is TGTGCCATCAGTGAACGGAGGGGAGGGACAGATACGCAGTATTTT.

The J gene is TRBJ2-3, the V gene TRBV19; D is uncertain. The CDR3 runs to 14 residues. The V gene lost 9 bases and the J gene lost 4 bases, with 17 bases spanning the gap. CDR1 is LNHDA and CDR2 is SQIVND in the germline V gene (reference sequence). The CDR3 loop reads CASRGLPPADTQYF. The CDR3 nucleotides are TGTGCCAGCCGTGGGCTCCCACCGGCAGATACGCAGTATTTT.

The chain uses TRBV12-5 and TRBJ1-1; D gene uncertain. Trimming left V 6 bases short and J 4 bases short, with 12 bases between. Germline V gene sequence: CDR1 LGHNT, CDR2 FRNRAP. The length of the CDR3 is 13 residues. The chain's CDR3 is CASGPEGRTEAFF. The DNA for the CDR3 is TGTGCTAGTGGCCCCGAGGGCCGCACTGAAGCTTTCTTT.

The rearrangement joins TRBV5-8 to TRBJ2-1; the match to TRBD2 covers 9 bases. This CDR3 region has 15 residues. Trimming removed 1 base from V and 5 bases from J; junction bases left unmatched: 4. The germline V gene encodes CDR1 SGHTS and CDR2 YDEGEE. CDR3 nucleotides: TGTGCCAGCAGCTTGATGCCTAGCGGGGACAATGAGCAGTTCTTC. Translated, it gives CASSLMPSGDNEQFF.

This rearrangement joins TRBV6-5 to TRBJ2-1; 7 positions agree with TRBD2. Germline CDR1 is MNHEY and CDR2 is SVGAGI. The CDR3 length is 16 residues. With V trimmed by 2 bases and J by 7 bases, 11 bases remained unmatched. The CDR3 spells CASSYGPGGIRNEQFF. The CDR3, as DNA: TGTGCCAGCAGTTACGGTCCGGGGGGAATACGGAATGAGCAGTTCTTC.

The CDR3 loop is CASSPQTGGTGELFF. DNA of the CDR3: TGTGCCAGCAGCCCCCAGACAGGGGGGACCGGGGAGCTGTTTTTT. The genes are TRBV7-2 and TRBJ2-2; the match to TRBD1 covers 9 bases. This CDR3 has 15 amino acids. Germline CDR1 reads SGHTA; CDR2 reads FQGNSA. V lost 5 bases and J lost 5; bases outside the gene matches: 6.

The chain's CDR3 is CASSYRQTSQETQYF. CDR3 nucleotide sequence: TGTGCCAGCAGTTACCGGCAGACTTCGCAAGAGACCCAGTACTTC. The V call is TRBV6-5, the J call TRBJ2-5; D remains ambiguous. The CDR3 runs 15 residues. With 2 bases removed from V and 2 bases from J, the gap between germline ends came to 12 bases. Germline CDR1 reads MNHEY; CDR2 reads SVGAGI.

The chain uses TRBV5-1 and TRBJ1-6; D is perhaps TRBD1 (6 bases). This CDR3 is 16 amino acids long. V gave up 0 bases and J gave up 9 bases, with 16 bases separating them. Germline assignment: CDR1 SGHRS and CDR2 YFSETQ. CDR3 in amino acids: CASSLASGRGGSPLHF. CDR3 nucleotides: TGCGCCAGCAGCTTGGCCTCTGGCAGGGGCGGTTCACCCCTCCACTTT.

The chain employs TRBV19 and TRBJ2-1; D is perhaps TRBD2 (6 bases). The CDR3 has 14 amino acids. CDR1 is LNHDA and CDR2 is SQIVND in the germline V gene (reference sequence). The V end lost 9 bases, the J end lost 6 bases, and 18 bases lay between the germline ends. The CDR3 reads CASRPQAGGNEQFF. DNA for the CDR3: TGTGCCAGCAGACCCCAGGCCGGGGGCAATGAGCAGTTCTTC. The full variable domain, completed using reference TRBV19 and TRBJ2-1, is DGGITQSPKYLFRKEGQNVTLSCEQNLNHDAMYWYRQDPGQGLRLIYYSQIVNDFQKGDIAEGYSVSREKKESFPLTVTSAQKNPTAFYLCASRPQAGGNEQFFGPGTRLTVL.

CDR3 DNA sequence: TGTGCCAGCAGCCACCAACGGGGGTTAAGAGCGGGGGTTGTCGACGAGCAGTACTTC. Translated, it gives CASSHQRGLRAGVVDEQYF. The chain employs TRBV9 and TRBJ2-7, with 8 bases matching TRBD2. The germline gives CDR1 SGDLS, CDR2 YYNGEE. With 4 bases clipped from V and 5 bases from J, the junction kept 23 bases outside the gene matches. CDR3 size: 19 residues.

The rearrangement uses TRBV24-1 and TRBJ2-3; TRBD2 might be the D (6 bases). The CDR3 runs to 16 residues. The V gene's germline CDR1 is KGHDR and CDR2 SFDVKD. Trimming cost V 2 bases and J 4 bases, with 15 bases left between them. The CDR3 sequence: CATSDSAGWLPDTQYF. The CDR3, as DNA: TGTGCCACCAGTGATTCGGCGGGGTGGCTCCCAGATACGCAGTATTTT.

This chain joins TRBV12-3 or TRBV12-4 and TRBJ2-7; possibly TRBD1 for D (5 bases). Trimming left V 4 bases short and J 5 bases short, with 12 bases between. The CDR3 contains 13 residues. The CDR3: CASSSSGSDEQYF. The CDR3 bases are TGTGCCAGCAGTTCGTCAGGGTCCGACGAGCAGTACTTC.

V usage is TRBV6-5 and J usage is TRBJ1-1, with 7 bases matching TRBD1. The length of the CDR3 is 15 residues. V shed 6 bases and J 1 base; nucleotides not matched to a gene: 8. Germline-derived CDR1 and CDR2 are MNHEY and SVGAGI. The CDR3 nucleotides are TGTGCCAGCAGCACTACAGGGGTCCCGAACACTGAAGCTTTCTTT. It specifies CASSTTGVPNTEAFF.

The chain has TRBV18 and TRBJ2-7, with TRBD1 matching 7 bases. Germline V CDR1 and CDR2: KGHSH, LQKENI. V was clipped by 4 bases and J by 2 bases; unmatched bases: 2. The CDR3 runs to 13 residues. As DNA, the CDR3 is TGTGCCAGCTCACAAGACAGGGCCTACGAGCAGTACGTC. It translates to CASSQDRAYEQYV.

CDR3 coding DNA: TGCGCCAGCCGGGACACCTCGAACACCGGGGAGCTGTTTTTT. It specifies CASRDTSNTGELFF. The chain joins TRBV10-1 to TRBJ2-2; a possible D gene is TRBD1 (6 bases). The CDR3 length is 14 residues. Trimming took 8 bases from V and 0 from J, leaving 10 bases between them. Germline CDR1 reads WNHNN; CDR2 reads SYGVQD (reference sequence).

The rearrangement links TRBV5-6 to TRBJ1-1, with D uncertain. The germline V gene has CDR1 SGHDT and CDR2 YYEEEE. The CDR3 extends over 12 amino acids. V was clipped by 2 bases and J by 4 bases, with 6 bases between them. The CDR3 loop reads CASSFSPTEAFF. CDR3 coding DNA: TGTGCCAGCAGCTTTAGTCCCACTGAAGCTTTCTTT.

V and J are TRBV6-2 or TRBV6-3 and TRBJ2-7, with 14 positions matching TRBD2. This CDR3 is 17 amino acids long. The ends lost 2 bases at V and 3 bases at J; junction bases unmatched: 6. Germline CDR1 reads MNHEY; CDR2 reads SVGEGT. In nucleotides, the CDR3 is TGTGCCAGCAGTTACGCATTTGGACTAGCGGGGGGCTACGAGCAGTACTTC. Its protein product is CASSYAFGLAGGYEQYF.